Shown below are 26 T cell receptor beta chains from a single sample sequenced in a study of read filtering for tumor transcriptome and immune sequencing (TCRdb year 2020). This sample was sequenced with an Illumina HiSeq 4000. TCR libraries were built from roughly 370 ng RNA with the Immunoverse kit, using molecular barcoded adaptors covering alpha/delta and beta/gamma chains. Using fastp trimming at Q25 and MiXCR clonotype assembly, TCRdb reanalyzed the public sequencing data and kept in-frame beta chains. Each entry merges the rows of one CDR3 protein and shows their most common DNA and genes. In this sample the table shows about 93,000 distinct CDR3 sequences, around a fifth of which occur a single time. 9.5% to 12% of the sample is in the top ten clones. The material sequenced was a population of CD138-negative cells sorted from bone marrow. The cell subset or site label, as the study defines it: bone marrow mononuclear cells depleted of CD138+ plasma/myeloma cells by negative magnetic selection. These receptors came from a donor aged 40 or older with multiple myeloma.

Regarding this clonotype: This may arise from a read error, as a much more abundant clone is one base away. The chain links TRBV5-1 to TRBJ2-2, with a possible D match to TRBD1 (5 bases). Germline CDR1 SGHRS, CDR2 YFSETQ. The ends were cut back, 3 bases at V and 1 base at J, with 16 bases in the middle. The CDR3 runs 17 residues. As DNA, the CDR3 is TGCGCCAGCAGCTCTACAAAGCACAGGCGGAACACCGGGGAGCTGTTTTTT. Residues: CASSSTKHRRNTGELFF.

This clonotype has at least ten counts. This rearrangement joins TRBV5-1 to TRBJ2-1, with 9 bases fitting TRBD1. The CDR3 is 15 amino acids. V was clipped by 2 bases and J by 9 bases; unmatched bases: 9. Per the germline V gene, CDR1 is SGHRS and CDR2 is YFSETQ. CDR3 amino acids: CASSFAGTGLSEQFF. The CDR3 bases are TGCGCCAGCAGCTTTGCCGGGACAGGGCTTAGTGAGCAGTTCTTC.

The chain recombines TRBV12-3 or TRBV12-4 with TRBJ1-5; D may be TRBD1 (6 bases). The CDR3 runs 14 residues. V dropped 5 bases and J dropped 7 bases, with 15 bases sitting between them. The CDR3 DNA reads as TGTGCCAGCAGTGCGGGGGGGGCCCAACAGCCCCAGCATTTT. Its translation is CASSAGGAQQPQHF.

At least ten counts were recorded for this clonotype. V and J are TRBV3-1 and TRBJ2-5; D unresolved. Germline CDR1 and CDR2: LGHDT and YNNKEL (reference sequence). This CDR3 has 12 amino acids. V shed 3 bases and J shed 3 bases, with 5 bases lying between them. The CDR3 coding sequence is TGTGCCAGCAGCCACGCTGAAGAGACCCAGTACTTC. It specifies CASSHAEETQYF.

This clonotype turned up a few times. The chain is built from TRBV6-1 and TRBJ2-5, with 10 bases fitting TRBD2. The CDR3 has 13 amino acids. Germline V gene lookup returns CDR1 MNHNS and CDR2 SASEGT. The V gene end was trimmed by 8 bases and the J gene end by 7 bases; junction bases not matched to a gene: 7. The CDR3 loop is CASPSGGGGTQYF. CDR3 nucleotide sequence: TGTGCCAGCCCTAGCGGGGGCGGAGGGACCCAGTACTTC.

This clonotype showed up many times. CDR3 residues: CSVSGLAGGLETQYF. The CDR3 region has the DNA TGCAGCGTCAGTGGACTAGCGGGGGGGTTAGAGACCCAGTACTTC. The chain has TRBV29-1 and TRBJ2-5, with TRBD2 matching 15 bases. The CDR3 length is 15 residues. V was clipped by 6 bases and J by 4 bases; unmatched bases: 6. Germline V gene sequence: CDR1 SQVTM, CDR2 ANQGSEA.

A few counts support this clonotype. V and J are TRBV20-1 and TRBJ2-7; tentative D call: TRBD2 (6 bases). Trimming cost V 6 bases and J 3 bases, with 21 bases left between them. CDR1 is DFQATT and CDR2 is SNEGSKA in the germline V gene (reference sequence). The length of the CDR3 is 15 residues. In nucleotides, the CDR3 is TGCAGTGCCCCGAGCGGGCCGATGGACCGCTACGAGCAGTACTTC. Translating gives CSAPSGPMDRYEQYF.

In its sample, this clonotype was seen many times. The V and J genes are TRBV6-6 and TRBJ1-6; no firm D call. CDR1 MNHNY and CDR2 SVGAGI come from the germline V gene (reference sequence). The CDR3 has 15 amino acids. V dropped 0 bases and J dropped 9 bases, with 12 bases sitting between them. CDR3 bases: TGTGCCAGCAGTTACTCGGCAGAGACTGGTTCACCCCTCCACTTT. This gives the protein CASSYSAETGSPLHF.

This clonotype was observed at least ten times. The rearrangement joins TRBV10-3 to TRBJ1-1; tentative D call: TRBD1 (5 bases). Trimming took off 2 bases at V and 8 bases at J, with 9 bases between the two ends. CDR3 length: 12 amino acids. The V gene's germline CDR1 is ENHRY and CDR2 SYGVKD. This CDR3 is CAISEVGGEAFF. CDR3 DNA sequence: TGTGCCATCAGTGAGGTCGGGGGGGAAGCTTTCTTT.

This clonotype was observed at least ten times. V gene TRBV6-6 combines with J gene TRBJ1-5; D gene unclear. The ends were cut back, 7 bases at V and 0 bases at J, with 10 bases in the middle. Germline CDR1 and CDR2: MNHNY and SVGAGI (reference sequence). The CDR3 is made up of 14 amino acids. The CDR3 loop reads CASTPAASNQPQHF. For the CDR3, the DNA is TGTGCCAGCACCCCGGCAGCTAGCAATCAGCCCCAGCATTTT.

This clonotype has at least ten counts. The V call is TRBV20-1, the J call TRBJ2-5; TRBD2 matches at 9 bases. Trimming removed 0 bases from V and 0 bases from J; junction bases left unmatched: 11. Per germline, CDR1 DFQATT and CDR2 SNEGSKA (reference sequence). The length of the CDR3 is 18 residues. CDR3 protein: CSAREGLADRSYQETQYF. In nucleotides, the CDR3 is TGCAGTGCTAGAGAGGGACTAGCCGACCGCTCCTACCAAGAGACCCAGTACTTC.

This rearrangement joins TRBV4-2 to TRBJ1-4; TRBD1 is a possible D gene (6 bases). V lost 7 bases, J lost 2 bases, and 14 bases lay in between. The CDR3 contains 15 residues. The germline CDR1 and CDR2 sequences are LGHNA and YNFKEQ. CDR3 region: CASTRGGGTNEKLFF. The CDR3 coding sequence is TGTGCCAGCACCCGAGGGGGGGGGACTAATGAAAAACTGTTTTTT.

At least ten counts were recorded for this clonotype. Here the CDR3 DNA reads TGTGCCAGCAGTGTGCAGGGGGCCTCCTACAATGAGCAGTTCTTC. Translating it yields CASSVQGASYNEQFF. V gene TRBV2 combines with J gene TRBJ2-1, with 8 bases aligning to TRBD1. The germline CDR1 and CDR2 sequences are SNHLY and FYNNEI. The CDR3 is 15 residues long. V lost 4 bases to trimming and J lost 0 bases; unmatched junction nucleotides: 2.

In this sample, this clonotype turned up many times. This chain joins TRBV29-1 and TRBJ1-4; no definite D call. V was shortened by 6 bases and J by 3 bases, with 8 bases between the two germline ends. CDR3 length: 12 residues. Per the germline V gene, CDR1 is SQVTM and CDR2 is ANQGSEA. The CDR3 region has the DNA TGCAGCGTGAGTGTCGCTAATGAAAAACTGTTTTTT. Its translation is CSVSVANEKLFF.

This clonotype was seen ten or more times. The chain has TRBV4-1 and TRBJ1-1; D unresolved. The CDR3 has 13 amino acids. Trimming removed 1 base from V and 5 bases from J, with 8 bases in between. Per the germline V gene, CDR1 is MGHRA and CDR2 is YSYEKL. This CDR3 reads CASSQVPGTEAFF. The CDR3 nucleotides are TGCGCCAGCAGCCAAGTACCGGGGACTGAAGCTTTCTTT.

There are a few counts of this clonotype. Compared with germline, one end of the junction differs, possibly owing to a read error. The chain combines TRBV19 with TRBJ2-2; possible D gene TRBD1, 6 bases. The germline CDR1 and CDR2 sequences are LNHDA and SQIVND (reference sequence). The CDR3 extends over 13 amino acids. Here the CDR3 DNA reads TGTACCAGTAGACAGGAGTACACCGGGGAGCTGTTTTTT. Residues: CTSRQEYTGELFF.

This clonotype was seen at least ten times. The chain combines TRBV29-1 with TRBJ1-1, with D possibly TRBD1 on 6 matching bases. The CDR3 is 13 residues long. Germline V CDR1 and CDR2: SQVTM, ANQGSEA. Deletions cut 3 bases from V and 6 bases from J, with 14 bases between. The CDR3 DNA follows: TGCAGCGTTGAGCAGGGGTCGTACGCTGAAGCTTTCTTT. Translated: CSVEQGSYAEAFF.

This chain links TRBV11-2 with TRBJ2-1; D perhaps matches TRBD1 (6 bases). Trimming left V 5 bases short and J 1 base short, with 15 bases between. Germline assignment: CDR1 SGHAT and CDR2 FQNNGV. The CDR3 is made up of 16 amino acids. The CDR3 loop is CASSDGLGQSYNEQFF. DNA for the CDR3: TGTGCCAGCAGCGACGGGCTGGGACAATCCTACAATGAGCAGTTCTTC.

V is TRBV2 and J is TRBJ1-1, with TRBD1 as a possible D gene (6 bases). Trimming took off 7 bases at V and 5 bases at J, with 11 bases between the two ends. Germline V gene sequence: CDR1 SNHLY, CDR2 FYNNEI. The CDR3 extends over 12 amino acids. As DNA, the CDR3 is TGTGCCAGCATGGAGGGGGGAACTGAAGCTTTCTTT. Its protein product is CASMEGGTEAFF.

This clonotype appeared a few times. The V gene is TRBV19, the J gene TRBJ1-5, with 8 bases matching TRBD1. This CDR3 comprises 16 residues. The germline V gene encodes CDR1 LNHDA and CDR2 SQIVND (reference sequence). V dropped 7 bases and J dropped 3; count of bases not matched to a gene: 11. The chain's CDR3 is CASISPGQGPNQPQHF. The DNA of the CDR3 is TGTGCCAGTATCAGCCCCGGACAGGGACCCAATCAGCCCCAGCATTTT. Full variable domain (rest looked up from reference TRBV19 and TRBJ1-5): DGGITQSPKYLFRKEGQNVTLSCEQNLNHDAMYWYRQDPGQGLRLIYYSQIVNDFQKGDIAEGYSVSREKKESFPLTVTSAQKNPTAFYLCASISPGQGPNQPQHFGDGTRLSIL.

The CDR3 loop reads CASSPAGTLYQPQHF. The CDR3 coding sequence is TGCGCCAGCAGCCCTGCCGGGACCCTGTATCAGCCCCAGCATTTT. V is TRBV5-1 and J is TRBJ1-5; tentatively, D is TRBD1 (5 bases). The CDR3 sequence is 15 residues long. CDR1 and CDR2 (germline): SGHRS, YFSETQ. V was clipped by 4 bases and J by 5 bases, with 16 bases between them.

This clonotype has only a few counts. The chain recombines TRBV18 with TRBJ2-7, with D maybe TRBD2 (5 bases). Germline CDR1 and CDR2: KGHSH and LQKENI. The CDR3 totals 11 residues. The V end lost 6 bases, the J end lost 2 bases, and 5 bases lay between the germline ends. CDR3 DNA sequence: TGTGCCAGCTCCGGGGCCTACGAGCAGTACTTC. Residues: CASSGAYEQYF.

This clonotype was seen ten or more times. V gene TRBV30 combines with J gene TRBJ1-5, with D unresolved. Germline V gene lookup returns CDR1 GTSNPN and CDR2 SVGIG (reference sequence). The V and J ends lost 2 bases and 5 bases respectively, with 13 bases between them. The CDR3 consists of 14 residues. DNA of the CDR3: TGTGCCTGGAGTACCCTCAGTTGGGATCAGCCCCAGCATTTT. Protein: CAWSTLSWDQPQHF.

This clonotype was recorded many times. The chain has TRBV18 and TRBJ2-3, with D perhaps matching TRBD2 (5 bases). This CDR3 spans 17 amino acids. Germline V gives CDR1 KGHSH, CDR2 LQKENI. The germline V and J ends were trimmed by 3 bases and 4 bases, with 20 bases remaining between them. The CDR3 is CASSPRPGLAVADTQYF. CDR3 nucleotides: TGTGCCAGCTCACCTAGGCCTGGGCTAGCCGTAGCAGATACGCAGTATTTT.

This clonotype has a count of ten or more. The CDR3 region is CASSQDRLNIQYF. As DNA, the CDR3 is TGCGCCAGCAGCCAAGATCGTTTGAACATTCAGTACTTC. The rearrangement uses TRBV4-1 and TRBJ2-4, with no clear D. The CDR3 covers 13 residues. Trimming took off 0 bases at V and 7 bases at J, with 7 bases between the two ends. Germline CDR1 reads MGHRA; CDR2 reads YSYEKL.

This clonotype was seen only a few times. CDR3 nucleotides: TGTGCCAGCAGCTTAGCGTCAGGGTCCGGTCAGCCCCAGCATTTT. Its translation: CASSLASGSGQPQHF. The chain carries TRBV7-2 and TRBJ1-5; perhaps TRBD1 as D (5 bases). In germline, CDR1 is SGHTA, CDR2 FQGNSA. Trimming pared 0 bases from V and 6 bases from J, leaving 12 bases between. The CDR3 loop spans 15 amino acids.